These 22 T cell receptor beta chains were sequenced from one sample in a study of T cells in Graves' hyperthyroidism and ophthalmopathy. Amplified TCR beta CDR3 regions came from RNA transcripts. With the HTBI primer set, the TCR CDR3 went through a first round of RT-PCR. TCRdb processed the multiplex PCR reads anew with MiXCR; each CDR3 protein has one entry. The sample shows hundreds of thousands of distinct CDR3 sequences, about 14% of them seen only once. The specimen sequenced was blood. The receptors were gathered from a woman between 45 and 60 years old with Graves' ophthalmopathy.

V usage is TRBV10-2 and J usage is TRBJ2-7; D ambiguous. Trimming left V 2 bases short and J 2 bases short, with 19 bases between. The germline gives CDR1 WSHSY, CDR2 SAAADI. CDR3 size: 17 residues. This CDR3 is CASSEGSPSHGTYEQYF. CDR3 in DNA: TGCGCCAGCAGTGAGGGTTCCCCCAGTCACGGAACCTACGAGCAGTACTTC.

This clonotype was detected only a few times. The V and J genes are TRBV5-5 and TRBJ2-7; 9 positions agree with TRBD1. The CDR3 has 15 residues. V was pared by 6 bases and J by 4 bases, with 11 bases of the junction left unmatched. Germline CDR1 SGHKS, CDR2 YYEKEE (reference sequence). In nucleotides, the CDR3 is TGTGCCAGCATCCTAGGACAGGGGTCCAATTACGAGCAGTACTTC. Residues: CASILGQGSNYEQYF.

This clonotype appeared many times. J is TRBJ1-2 and V is TRBV20-1; D might be TRBD1 (5 bases). The CDR3 sequence is 12 residues long. Per germline, CDR1 DFQATT and CDR2 SNEGSKA (reference sequence). Trimming took 5 bases from V and 7 from J, leaving 14 bases between them. CDR3 bases: TGCAGTGCTGTGGGGACCCCTGGTGGCTACACCTTC. This sequence encodes CSAVGTPGGYTF.

The V and J genes are TRBV5-6 and TRBJ2-3; 12 bases agree with TRBD1. Germline V gene lookup returns CDR1 SGHDT and CDR2 YYEEEE. The junction had 4 bases not matched to a gene; V was cut back by 4 bases and J by 1 base. The CDR3 covers 16 residues. CDR3: CASSPGTGGGTDTQYF. CDR3 DNA sequence: TGTGCCAGCAGCCCGGGGACAGGGGGCGGCACAGATACGCAGTATTTT. Based on the CDR3 plus reference TRBV5-6 and TRBJ2-3, the full variable domain is DAGVTQSPTHLIKTRGQQVTLRCSPKSGHDTVSWYQQALGQGPQFIFQYYEEEERQRGNFPDRFSGHQFPNYSSELNVNALLLGDSALYLCASSPGTGGGTDTQYFGPGTRLTVL.

Only a few counts were recorded for this clonotype. The rearrangement uses TRBV19 and TRBJ1-6; possibly TRBD1 for D (6 bases). This CDR3 has 18 residues. CDR1 and CDR2 from the germline V gene are LNHDA and SQIVND (reference sequence). Trimming shortened V by 2 bases and J by 7 bases, and 21 bases separated the two germline ends. The CDR3 nucleotides read TGTGCCAGTAGTATATCCCCCACCGGGCAGGGGAGGAATTCACCCCTCCACTTT. This sequence encodes CASSISPTGQGRNSPLHF.

This clonotype was seen a few times. The chain carries TRBV5-4 and TRBJ2-5, with D maybe TRBD2 (5 bases). CDR3 length: 16 amino acids. The V gene lost 4 bases and the J gene lost 0 bases, with 16 bases spanning the gap. Per the germline V gene, CDR1 is SGHNT and CDR2 is YYREEE (reference sequence). The CDR3 coding sequence is TGTGCCAGCAGCCCCGACTACTCTCCGTACCAAGAGACCCAGTACTTC. Translating it yields CASSPDYSPYQETQYF.

To note about this clonotype: The junction departs from germline at one end; a sequencing error may be responsible. J is TRBJ1-1 and V is TRBV4-2, with D uncertain. The CDR3 consists of 17 residues. Per germline, CDR1 LGHNA and CDR2 YNFKEQ. The CDR3 nucleotides read TGTGCCAGCAGCCAAGAGAATGACGGGTACTCGAACCCTGAAGCTTTCTTT. Its translation is CASSQENDGYSNPEAFF.

This clonotype was observed at least ten times. The chain uses TRBV7-2 and TRBJ2-7; D possibly matches TRBD1 or TRBD2 (7 bases each). This CDR3 has 13 residues. Germline V gives CDR1 SGHTA, CDR2 FQGNSA. V was pared by 5 bases and J by 6 bases, with 14 bases between. This CDR3 is CASSEGRGLEQYF. The CDR3 nucleotides read TGTGCCAGCAGCGAGGGGAGGGGGCTCGAGCAGTACTTC.

The V call is TRBV24-1, the J call TRBJ1-6, with 8 bases aligning to TRBD1. Losses at the gene ends were 5 bases for V and 7 bases for J; bases not matched to a gene: 3. The germline CDR1 and CDR2 sequences are KGHDR and SFDVKD. The CDR3 is 14 residues long. This CDR3 is CATSGQGKNSPLHF. CDR3 coding DNA: TGTGCCACCAGTGGACAGGGGAAAAATTCACCCCTCCACTTT.

The chain uses TRBV19 and TRBJ2-3; 7 nucleotides match TRBD2. Per the germline V gene, CDR1 is LNHDA and CDR2 is SQIVND (reference sequence). V trimming: 8 bases; J trimming: 1 base; junction bases outside the gene matches: 9. The CDR3 runs 15 residues. The CDR3 loop is CASASEGGRTDTQYF. CDR3 DNA sequence: TGTGCCAGTGCGTCGGAGGGAGGGCGCACAGATACGCAGTATTTT.

Ten or more counts support this clonotype. J is TRBJ2-7 and V is TRBV30; 10 bases fit TRBD1. This CDR3 has 14 residues. Germline V CDR1 and CDR2: GTSNPN, SVGIG (reference sequence). V gave up 1 base and J gave up 2 bases; unmatched junction bases: 2. The CDR3 region has the DNA TGTGCCTGGAGTGGGGGACAGGGGCCCTACGAGCAGTACTTC. This codes for CAWSGGQGPYEQYF.

This clonotype was seen at least ten times. V is TRBV7-3 and J is TRBJ1-1, with D unresolved. Trimming took off 5 bases at V and 5 bases at J, with 12 bases between the two ends. CDR1 and CDR2 from the germline V gene are SGHTA and FQGTGA. The length of the CDR3 is 13 residues. This chain's CDR3 is CASSQARNTEAFF. CDR3 DNA: TGTGCCAGCAGCCAAGCCAGGAATACTGAAGCTTTCTTT.

This clonotype has only a few counts. V and J are TRBV5-4 and TRBJ2-3; 14 bases are a match to TRBD2. V lost 9 bases to trimming and J lost 2 bases; unmatched junction nucleotides: 14. The germline CDR1 and CDR2 sequences are SGHNT and YYREEE (reference sequence). CDR3 length: 18 residues. The CDR3 loop is CATHRGGTSGGFTDTQYF. The CDR3 DNA sequence: TGTGCCACGCACAGGGGCGGGACTAGCGGGGGATTCACAGATACGCAGTATTTT.

In this sample, this clonotype turned up many times. The chain is built from TRBV9 and TRBJ2-3, with D unresolved. This CDR3 spans 15 amino acids. The V and J ends lost 4 bases and 4 bases respectively, with 16 bases between them. Germline-derived CDR1 and CDR2 are SGDLS and YYNGEE. CDR3 loop: CASSRTPVQADTQYF. CDR3 DNA: TGTGCCAGCAGCCGAACGCCAGTTCAGGCAGATACGCAGTATTTT.

Comments on this clonotype: Sequence at one end of the junction differs from germline and may be a read error. The genes are TRBV5-1 and TRBJ2-7, with 9 bases matching TRBD1. Germline CDR1 is SGHRS and CDR2 is YFSETQ. The CDR3 is 14 residues long. The CDR3 is CASSSGTGRYEQCF. CDR3 DNA: TGCGCCAGCAGCTCCGGGACAGGGAGGTACGAGCAGTGCTTC.

This clonotype was found many times. J is TRBJ2-5 and V is TRBV20-1; 9 nucleotides agree with TRBD2. Trimming removed 0 bases from V and 5 bases from J; junction bases left unmatched: 10. Germline values: CDR1 DFQATT, CDR2 SNEGSKA (reference sequence). The CDR3 covers 16 residues. CDR3 protein: CSARDLPGLAVETQYF. For the CDR3, the DNA is TGCAGTGCTAGAGATCTACCGGGACTAGCAGTGGAGACCCAGTACTTC.

This clonotype was observed a few times. V gene TRBV24-1 combines with J gene TRBJ2-7, with unresolved D. The CDR3 extends over 13 amino acids. Trimming stripped 7 bases from V and 2 bases from J, with 11 bases between. Germline CDR1 KGHDR, CDR2 SFDVKD. This CDR3 reads CATSSPNAYEQYF. In DNA, the CDR3 is TGTGCCACCAGCTCGCCTAACGCCTACGAGCAGTACTTC.

In this sample, this clonotype turned up many times. J is TRBJ2-7 and V is TRBV7-2, with TRBD1 matching over 9 bases. V shed 1 base, J shed 9 bases, and the junction held 10 bases outside the gene matches. The length of the CDR3 is 15 residues. Germline CDR1 SGHTA, CDR2 FQGNSA. The CDR3 nucleotides are TGTGCCAGCAGCTTAGTTGGGACAGGGAGGTTTGTGCAGTACTTC. Encoded protein: CASSLVGTGRFVQYF.

This clonotype was seen ten or more times. The chain recombines TRBV11-2 with TRBJ2-1, with D unclear. Per the germline V gene, CDR1 is SGHAT and CDR2 is FQNNGV. Trimming cost V 5 bases and J 6 bases, with 17 bases left between them. CDR3 length: 15 amino acids. In DNA form, the CDR3 reads TGTGCCAGCAGCCTACGACCCTTATATGTCAATGAGCAGTTCTTC. Its translation is CASSLRPLYVNEQFF. Looking up the rest from reference TRBV11-2 and TRBJ2-1 gives the full variable domain: EAGVAQSPRYKIIEKRQSVAFWCNPISGHATLYWYQQILGQGPKLLIQFQNNGVVDDSQLPKDRFSAERLKGVDSTLKIQPAKLEDSAVYLCASSLRPLYVNEQFFGPGTRLTVL.

This clonotype has ten or more counts. The chain has TRBV30 and TRBJ1-1; TRBD1 agrees at 8 bases. Germline CDR1 reads GTSNPN; CDR2 reads SVGIG (reference sequence). Trimming removed 7 bases from V and 4 bases from J; junction bases left unmatched: 11. The CDR3 runs to 14 residues. CDR3: CAFNPGTGSTEAFF. The CDR3 coding sequence is TGTGCCTTCAATCCCGGGACAGGATCCACTGAAGCTTTCTTT. Complete variable domain (other parts from reference TRBV30 and TRBJ1-1): SQTIHQWPATLVQPVGSPLSLECTVEGTSNPNLYWYRQAAGRGLQLLFYSVGIGQISSEVPQNLSASRPQDRQFILSSKKLLLSDSGFYLCAFNPGTGSTEAFFGQGTRLTVV.

This clonotype was counted ten times or more. The genes are TRBV20-1 and TRBJ1-1, with TRBD1 matching over 8 bases. Per germline, CDR1 DFQATT and CDR2 SNEGSKA (reference sequence). CDR3 length equals 13 residues. Germline trimming cut 5 bases from V and 1 base from J; bases unmatched to any gene: 3. The CDR3 nucleotides are TGCAGTGCTCAGGGACAGGCGAACACTGAAGCTTTCTTT. It yields the protein CSAQGQANTEAFF.

This clonotype occurred a few times. CDR3: CASSPRDAQGGYTF. The CDR3 coding sequence is TGCGCCAGCAGCCCCCGGGATGCTCAGGGAGGCTACACCTTC. This chain uses TRBV4-1 with TRBJ1-2, with D possibly being TRBD1 (5 bases). Germline V gene sequence: CDR1 MGHRA, CDR2 YSYEKL. The CDR3 has 14 amino acids. V dropped 4 bases and J dropped 8 bases, with 17 bases sitting between them.